The clone carrying this TCR beta chain was counted a few times. Its antigen is as yet unknown. Germline V gene sequence: CDR1 DFQATT, CDR2 SNEGSKA (reference sequence). V dropped 6 bases and J dropped 7 bases, with 13 bases sitting between them. The length of the CDR3 is 11 residues. The data originate from a study of beta chain features in type 1 diabetes. At the level of the study: The number of sorted cells examined across all samples was around 110 million. General study points: Cells with high TCR expression could be over-represented by cDNA sequencing. All four CD4+ subsets from Type 1 diabetes patients carried moderately but significantly shorter TCRB CDR3s.

What was sequenced were expressed TCRB transcripts, since all of the isolated RNA had been reverse transcribed. Reads from naive, central memory and regulatory T cell samples averaged roughly 3.6 million. Only in-frame clones appear in the TCRdb table, and some are missing; sequencing was by immunoSEQ multiplex PCR. The sample has 900,000 or so clones, 15% to 20% seen once. This clonotype was obtained from a woman aged 18-29 years in good health. Source material: naive CD4+ T cells from blood. The chain uses TRBV20-1 and TRBJ2-7, with D possibly matching TRBD2 (6 bases). CDR3 protein: CSAPGTGEQYF. The CDR3 nucleotides read TGCAGTGCGCCCGGGACTGGAGAGCAGTACTTC.